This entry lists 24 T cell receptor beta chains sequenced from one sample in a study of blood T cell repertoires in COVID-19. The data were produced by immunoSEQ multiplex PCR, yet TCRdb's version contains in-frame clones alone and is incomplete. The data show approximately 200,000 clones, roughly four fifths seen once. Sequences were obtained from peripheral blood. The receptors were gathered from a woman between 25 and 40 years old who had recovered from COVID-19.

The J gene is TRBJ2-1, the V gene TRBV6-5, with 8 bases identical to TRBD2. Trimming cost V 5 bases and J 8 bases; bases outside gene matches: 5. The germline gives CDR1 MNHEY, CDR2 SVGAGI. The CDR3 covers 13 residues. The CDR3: CASSPPAGDEQFF. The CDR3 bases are TGTGCCAGCAGTCCCCCAGCGGGAGATGAGCAGTTCTTC.

The CDR3 sequence is CAISESGDQPQHF. The CDR3 region has the DNA TGTGCCATCAGTGAGTCCGGGGATCAGCCCCAGCATTTT. V gene TRBV10-3 combines with J gene TRBJ1-5; no firm D call. The CDR3 extends over 13 amino acids. Trimming stripped 0 bases from V and 5 bases from J, with 5 bases between. Germline CDR1 reads ENHRY; CDR2 reads SYGVKD.

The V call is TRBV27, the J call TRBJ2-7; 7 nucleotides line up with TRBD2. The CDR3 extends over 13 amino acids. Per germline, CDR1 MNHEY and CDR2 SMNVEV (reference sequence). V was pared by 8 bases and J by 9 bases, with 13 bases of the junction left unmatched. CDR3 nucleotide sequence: TGTGCCAGCGGGTACCTTGGGAGGGAAGGGCAGTACTTC. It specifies CASGYLGREGQYF.

The CDR3 DNA is TGTGCCAGTATCTACTCCCTCGGTACTGAAGCTTTCTTT. This translates into CASIYSLGTEAFF. V is TRBV19 and J is TRBJ1-1, with D hard to call. V lost 7 bases, J lost 5 bases, and 14 bases lay in between. CDR3 length: 13 residues. Germline V CDR1 and CDR2: LNHDA, SQIVND (reference sequence).

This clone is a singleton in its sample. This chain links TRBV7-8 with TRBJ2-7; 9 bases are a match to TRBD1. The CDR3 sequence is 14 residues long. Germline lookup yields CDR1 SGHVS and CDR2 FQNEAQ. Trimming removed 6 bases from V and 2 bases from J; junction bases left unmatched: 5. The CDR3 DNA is TGTGCCAGCAGTAAAGACAGGGGGACCTACGAGCAGTACTTC. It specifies CASSKDRGTYEQYF.

CDR3 residues: CATSDLAGIREQFF. The CDR3 coding sequence is TGTGCCACCAGTGATTTAGCGGGGATTCGTGAGCAGTTCTTC. This rearrangement joins TRBV24-1 to TRBJ2-1; 7 bases agree with TRBD2. CDR1 and CDR2 (germline): KGHDR, SFDVKD. CDR3 size: 14 residues. Trimming at V came to 1 base and at J to 9 bases, leaving 5 bases not matched to a gene.

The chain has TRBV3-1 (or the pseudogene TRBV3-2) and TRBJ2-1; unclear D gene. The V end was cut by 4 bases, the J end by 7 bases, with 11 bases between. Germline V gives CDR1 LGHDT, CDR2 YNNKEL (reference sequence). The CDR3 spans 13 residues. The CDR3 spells CASSPLSSNEQFF. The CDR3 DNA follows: TGTGCCAGCAGCCCCCTTTCCTCGAATGAGCAGTTCTTC.

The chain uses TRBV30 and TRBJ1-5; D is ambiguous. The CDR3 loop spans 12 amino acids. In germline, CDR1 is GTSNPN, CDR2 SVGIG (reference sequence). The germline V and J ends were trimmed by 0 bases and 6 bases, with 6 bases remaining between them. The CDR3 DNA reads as TGTGCCTGGAGTGTTGGCTCTCAGCCCCAGCATTTT. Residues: CAWSVGSQPQHF.

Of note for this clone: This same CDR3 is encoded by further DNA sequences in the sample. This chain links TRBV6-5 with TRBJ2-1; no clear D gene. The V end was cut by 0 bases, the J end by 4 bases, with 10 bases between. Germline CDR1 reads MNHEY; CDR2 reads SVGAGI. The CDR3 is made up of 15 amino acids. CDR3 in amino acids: CASSYSAEPYNEQFF. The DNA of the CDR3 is TGTGCCAGCAGTTACTCAGCTGAACCTTACAATGAGCAGTTCTTC.

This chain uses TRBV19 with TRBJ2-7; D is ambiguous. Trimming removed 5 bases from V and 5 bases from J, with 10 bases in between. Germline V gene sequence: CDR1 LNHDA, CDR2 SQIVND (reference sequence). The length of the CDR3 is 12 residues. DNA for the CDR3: TGTGCCAGTAGTGGCGGTTTCCACGAGCAGTACTTC. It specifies CASSGGFHEQYF. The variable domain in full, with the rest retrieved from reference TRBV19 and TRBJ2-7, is DGGITQSPKYLFRKEGQNVTLSCEQNLNHDAMYWYRQDPGQGLRLIYYSQIVNDFQKGDIAEGYSVSREKKESFPLTVTSAQKNPTAFYLCASSGGFHEQYFGPGTRLTVT.

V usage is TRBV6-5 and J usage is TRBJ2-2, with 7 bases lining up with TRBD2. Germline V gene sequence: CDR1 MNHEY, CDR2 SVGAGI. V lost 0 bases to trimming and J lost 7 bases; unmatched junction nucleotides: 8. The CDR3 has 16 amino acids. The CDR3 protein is CASSYSWGRAGGELFF. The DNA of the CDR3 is TGTGCCAGCAGTTACTCGTGGGGGAGGGCCGGCGGGGAGCTGTTTTTT.

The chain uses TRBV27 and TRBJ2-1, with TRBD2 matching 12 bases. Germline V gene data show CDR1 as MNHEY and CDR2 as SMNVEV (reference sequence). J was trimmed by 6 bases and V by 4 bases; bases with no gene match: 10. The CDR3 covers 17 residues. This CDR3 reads CASSSTSTSGRGNEQFF. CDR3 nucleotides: TGTGCCAGCAGTTCTACCTCGACTAGCGGGAGAGGCAATGAGCAGTTCTTC.

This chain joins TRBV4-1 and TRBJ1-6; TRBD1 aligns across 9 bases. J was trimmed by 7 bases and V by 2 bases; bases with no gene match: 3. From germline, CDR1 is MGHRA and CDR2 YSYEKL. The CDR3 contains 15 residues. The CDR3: CASSQPGQGNSPLHF. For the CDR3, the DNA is TGCGCCAGCAGCCAACCGGGACAGGGAAATTCACCCCTCCACTTT.

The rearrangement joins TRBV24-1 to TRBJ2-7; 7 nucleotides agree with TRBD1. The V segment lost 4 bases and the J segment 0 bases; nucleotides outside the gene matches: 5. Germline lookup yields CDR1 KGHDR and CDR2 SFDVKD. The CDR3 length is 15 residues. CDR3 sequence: CATSETGPSSYEQYF. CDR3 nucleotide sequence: TGTGCCACCAGTGAGACAGGGCCTAGCTCCTACGAGCAGTACTTC.

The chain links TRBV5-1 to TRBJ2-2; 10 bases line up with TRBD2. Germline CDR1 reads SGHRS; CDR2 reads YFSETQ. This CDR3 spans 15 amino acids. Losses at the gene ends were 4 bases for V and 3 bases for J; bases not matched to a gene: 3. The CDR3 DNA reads TGCGCCAGCAGCGAGACTAGCGGGTACACCGGGGAGCTGTTTTTT. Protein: CASSETSGYTGELFF.

CDR3 coding DNA: TGCGCCAGCAGCTTCAACGGGGGGGAGGATACGCAGTATTTT. Translating gives CASSFNGGEDTQYF. V usage is TRBV5-1 and J usage is TRBJ2-3; 8 nucleotides align to TRBD2. From germline, CDR1 is SGHRS and CDR2 YFSETQ. Germline trimming cut 2 bases from V and 6 bases from J; bases unmatched to any gene: 5. There are 14 residues in the CDR3.

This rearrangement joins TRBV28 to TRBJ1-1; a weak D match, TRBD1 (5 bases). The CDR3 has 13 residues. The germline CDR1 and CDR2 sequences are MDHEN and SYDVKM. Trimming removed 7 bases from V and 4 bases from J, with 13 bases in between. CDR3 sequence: CASTPAGCTEAFF. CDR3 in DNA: TGTGCCAGCACCCCAGCAGGGTGCACTGAAGCTTTCTTT.

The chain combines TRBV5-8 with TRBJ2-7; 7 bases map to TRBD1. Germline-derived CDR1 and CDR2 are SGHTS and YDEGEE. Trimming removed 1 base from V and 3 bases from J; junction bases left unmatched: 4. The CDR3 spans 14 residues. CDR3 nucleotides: TGTGCCAGCAGCTTGTCGGGACAGCACTACGAGCAGTACTTC. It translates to CASSLSGQHYEQYF.

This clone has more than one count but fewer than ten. The CDR3 nucleotides are TGTGCCAGCAGCTACAGCGGGAGGGGAGCAGGTGAGCAGTTCTTC. It codes for CASSYSGRGAGEQFF. The chain couples TRBV9 to TRBJ2-1, with TRBD2 matching over 10 bases. The length of the CDR3 is 15 residues. The V gene end was trimmed by 4 bases and the J gene end by 9 bases; junction bases not matched to a gene: 10. Per germline, CDR1 SGDLS and CDR2 YYNGEE.

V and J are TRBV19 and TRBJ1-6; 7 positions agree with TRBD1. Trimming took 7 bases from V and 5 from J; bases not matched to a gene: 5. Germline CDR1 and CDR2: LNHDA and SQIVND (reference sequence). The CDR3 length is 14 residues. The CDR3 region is CASNQGDNNSPLHF. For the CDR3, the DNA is TGTGCCAGTAATCAGGGGGATAATAATTCACCCCTCCACTTT. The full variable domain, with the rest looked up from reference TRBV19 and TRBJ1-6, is DGGITQSPKYLFRKEGQNVTLSCEQNLNHDAMYWYRQDPGQGLRLIYYSQIVNDFQKGDIAEGYSVSREKKESFPLTVTSAQKNPTAFYLCASNQGDNNSPLHFGNGTRLTVT.

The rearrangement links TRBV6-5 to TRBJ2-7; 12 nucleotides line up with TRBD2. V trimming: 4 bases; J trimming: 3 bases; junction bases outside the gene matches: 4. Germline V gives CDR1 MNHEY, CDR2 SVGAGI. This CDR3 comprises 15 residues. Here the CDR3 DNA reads TGTGCCAGCAGTTCCGGACTAGCGGGAATCTACGAGCAGTACTTC. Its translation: CASSSGLAGIYEQYF.

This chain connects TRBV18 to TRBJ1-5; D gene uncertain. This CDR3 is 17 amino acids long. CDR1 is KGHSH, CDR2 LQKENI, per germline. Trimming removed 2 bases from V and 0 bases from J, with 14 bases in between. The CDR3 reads CASSPRQADASNQPQHF. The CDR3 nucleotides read TGTGCCAGCTCACCAAGGCAGGCCGACGCTAGCAATCAGCCCCAGCATTTT.

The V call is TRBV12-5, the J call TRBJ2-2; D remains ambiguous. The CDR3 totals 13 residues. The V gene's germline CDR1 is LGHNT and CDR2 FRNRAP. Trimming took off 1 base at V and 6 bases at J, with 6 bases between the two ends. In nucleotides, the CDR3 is TGTGCTAGTGGTTTGGATCCTTCCGGGGAGCTGTTTTTT. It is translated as CASGLDPSGELFF.

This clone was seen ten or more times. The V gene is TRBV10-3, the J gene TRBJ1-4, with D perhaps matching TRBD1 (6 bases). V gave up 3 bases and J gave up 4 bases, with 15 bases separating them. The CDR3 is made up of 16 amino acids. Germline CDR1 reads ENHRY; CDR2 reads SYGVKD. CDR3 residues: CAISEESGVGNEKLFF. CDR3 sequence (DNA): TGTGCCATCAGTGAAGAGTCAGGGGTTGGTAATGAAAAACTGTTTTTT.